This TCR beta chain appears in the sequencing data of a study of shared clonotypes between healthy human individuals. Study-wide background: A few men and two women, aged 18 to 49, were donors. The study's findings and limits: Investigators expected sequencing depth to affect clonotype sharing among donors. Generally, naive subsets came out with larger estimated richness than memory subsets.

Worth noting for this clone: The target antigen is unknown.

Researchers divided each subset's genomic DNA evenly across several immunoSEQ plates. The table came from immunoSEQ multiplex PCR; TCRdb's copy has only in-frame clones and leaves some out. Of about 2 million clones in the sample, about 94% are singletons; the top ten hold more than 0.95%. The germline V and J ends were trimmed by 5 bases and 10 bases, with 18 bases remaining between them. This CDR3 has 14 amino acids. Per germline, CDR1 MNHEY and CDR2 SVGAGI. The naive CD8 fraction comprised CD45RO-negative cells positively selected for CCR7 and excluded terminally differentiated effector memory CD45RA+ cells.

The sequenced material came from naive CD8+ T cells sorted from blood. This receptor was identified in a man aged 18-30 years in good health. This chain joins TRBV6-5 and TRBJ2-1; weak D call: TRBD2 (6 bases). The CDR3 DNA sequence: TGTGCCAGCAGTCGCCAGAGAATAGCGGACGAGCAGTTCTTC. Translated, it gives CASSRQRIADEQFF.